The 28 T cell receptor beta chains presented below share a single source sample, sequenced in a study of shared clonotypes between healthy human individuals. This table comes from immunoSEQ multiplex PCR, and its TCRdb copy is limited to in-frame clones, with some not included. The table has under 550,000 clones, almost 97% seen once. The source material was naive CD4+ T cells sorted from blood. Subset of the sample: CD45RA+ positively selected. These receptors came from a woman aged 25 to 39 in good health.

The genes are TRBV9 and TRBJ1-2; D remains unclear. Trimming removed 2 bases at V and 4 bases at J, with 9 bases between. This CDR3 contains 13 residues. CDR1 is SGDLS, CDR2 YYNGEE, per germline. The CDR3 nucleotides read TGTGCCAGCAGCGTGTCGGTAACCTATGGCTACACCTTC. Protein product: CASSVSVTYGYTF.

V is TRBV5-6 and J is TRBJ2-1; D gene ambiguous. Germline V gene lookup returns CDR1 SGHDT and CDR2 YYEEEE. V dropped 0 bases and J dropped 10 bases, with 8 bases sitting between them. CDR3 size: 12 residues. The CDR3 is CASSLVTAEQFF. For the CDR3, the DNA is TGTGCCAGCAGCTTGGTGACGGCAGAGCAGTTCTTC. The full variable domain, its missing parts supplied by reference TRBV5-6 and TRBJ2-1, is DAGVTQSPTHLIKTRGQQVTLRCSPKSGHDTVSWYQQALGQGPQFIFQYYEEEERQRGNFPDRFSGHQFPNYSSELNVNALLLGDSALYLCASSLVTAEQFFGPGTRLTVL.

DNA for the CDR3: TGTGCCAGCAGTTTTCCCAGGGCCGGACACTATGGCTACACCTTC. This codes for CASSFPRAGHYGYTF. The rearrangement links TRBV25-1 to TRBJ1-2, with D tentatively TRBD1 (5 bases). V shed 5 bases and J shed 3 bases, with 16 bases lying between them. CDR1 and CDR2 from the germline V gene are MGHDK and SYGVNS. This CDR3 has 15 amino acids.

The V gene is TRBV28, the J gene TRBJ1-4, with TRBD1 identical over 8 bases. Germline loops: CDR1 MDHEN, CDR2 SYDVKM. This CDR3 region has 12 residues. V was pared by 7 bases and J by 8 bases, with 3 bases of the junction left unmatched. For the CDR3, the DNA is TGTGCCAGCACACAGGGGGGCGAAAAACTGTTTTTT. Its translation: CASTQGGEKLFF.

This chain connects TRBV28 to TRBJ2-5, with no clear D. CDR1 is MDHEN and CDR2 is SYDVKM in the germline V gene. V was pared by 3 bases and J by 2 bases, with 10 bases between. The length of the CDR3 is 14 residues. The CDR3 reads CASSLAIWQETQYF. The CDR3 DNA follows: TGTGCCAGCAGTTTGGCAATTTGGCAAGAGACCCAGTACTTC. Full variable domain (rest looked up from reference TRBV28 and TRBJ2-5): DVKVTQSSRYLVKRTGEKVFLECVQDMDHENMFWYRQDPGLGLRLIYFSYDVKMKEKGDIPEGYSVSREKKERFSLILESASTNQTSMYLCASSLAIWQETQYFGPGTRLLVL.

The chain couples TRBV27 to TRBJ1-6, with D maybe TRBD1 (5 bases). Germline lookup yields CDR1 MNHEY and CDR2 SMNVEV (reference sequence). Trimming took off 6 bases at V and 5 bases at J, with 14 bases between the two ends. The CDR3 consists of 15 residues. This CDR3 is CASSLAGTNNSPLHF. The CDR3 region has the DNA TGTGCCAGCAGCCTTGCTGGGACGAATAATTCACCCCTCCACTTT.

V and J are TRBV5-1 and TRBJ2-7; 7 bases are shared with TRBD1. Germline trimming cut 0 bases from V and 8 bases from J; bases unmatched to any gene: 8. The CDR3 length is 14 residues. The germline V gene has CDR1 SGHRS and CDR2 YFSETQ. The DNA of the CDR3 is TGCGCCAGCAGCTTGGGCCCGACAGGGAAGAAGCAGTACTTC. Translation gives CASSLGPTGKKQYF.

The gene calls are TRBV11-2 and TRBJ1-1, with D hard to call. Between the trimmed V and J ends, which lost 3 bases and 3 bases, there was a span of 11 bases. This CDR3 has 14 amino acids. CDR1 and CDR2 (germline): SGHAT, FQNNGV. Written as DNA, the CDR3 is TGTGCCAGCAGCTTCAGCGTGCTCGACACTGAAGCTTTCTTT. Its translation: CASSFSVLDTEAFF.

In this sample, this clone turned up once. The chain links TRBV6-5 to TRBJ1-5; D not resolved. Germline assignment: CDR1 MNHEY and CDR2 SVGAGI. The CDR3 is made up of 15 amino acids. Trimming cost V 6 bases and J 4 bases, with 16 bases left between them. The CDR3 DNA reads TGTGCCAGCAGCCACTGGGTGGGCGAGAATCAGCCCCAGCATTTT. Translating gives CASSHWVGENQPQHF.

The chain employs TRBV5-1 and TRBJ2-5, with D tentatively TRBD1 or TRBD2 (5 bases each). Trimming left V 4 bases short and J 0 bases short, with 10 bases between. Germline assignment: CDR1 SGHRS and CDR2 YFSETQ. The CDR3 contains 14 residues. The CDR3 region has the DNA TGCGCCAGCAGCGGGGGAAGCTACCAAGAGACCCAGTACTTC. It specifies CASSGGSYQETQYF.

The chain employs TRBV7-8 and TRBJ2-3, with TRBD2 identical over 9 bases. In germline, CDR1 is SGHVS, CDR2 FQNEAQ. CDR3 size: 16 residues. J lost 4 bases, V lost 2 bases, and 7 bases had no gene match. In DNA, the CDR3 is TGTGCCAGCAGCTTACAATGGAGCGGGAGGTCAGATACGCAGTATTTT. This sequence encodes CASSLQWSGRSDTQYF.

The V call is TRBV2, the J call TRBJ2-4; D is uncertain. Per germline, CDR1 SNHLY and CDR2 FYNNEI. This CDR3 region has 12 residues. V was shortened by 5 bases and J by 8 bases, with 10 bases between the two germline ends. The CDR3 here is CASSLESDIQYF. CDR3 nucleotide sequence: TGTGCCAGCAGTTTAGAAAGTGACATTCAGTACTTC.

This rearrangement joins TRBV13 to TRBJ2-1; the D is unclear. The CDR3 is made up of 15 amino acids. Germline V CDR1 and CDR2: PRHDT, FYEKMQ (reference sequence). The V end was cut by 5 bases, the J end by 5 bases, with 16 bases between. As DNA, the CDR3 is TGTGCCAGCAGCCCCGCCTGGAGTGGGGACAATGAGCAGTTCTTC. Translation gives CASSPAWSGDNEQFF.

The J gene is TRBJ2-1, the V gene TRBV15; 11 positions match TRBD2. From germline, CDR1 is LNHNV and CDR2 YYDKDF (reference sequence). With 4 bases clipped from V and 7 bases from J, the junction kept 9 bases outside the gene matches. This CDR3 comprises 16 residues. The CDR3, as DNA: TGTGCCACCAGCACCTTCCAGGCTAGCGGGAGGAATGAGCAGTTCTTC. This sequence encodes CATSTFQASGRNEQFF.

The chain carries TRBV28 and TRBJ2-5; unclear D gene. V gave up 4 bases and J gave up 5 bases, with 11 bases separating them. Germline V gene lookup returns CDR1 MDHEN and CDR2 SYDVKM. The CDR3 has 13 amino acids. The CDR3 reads CASSSPVRETQYF. As DNA, the CDR3 is TGTGCCAGCAGTTCCCCGGTAAGGGAGACCCAGTACTTC.

DNA for the CDR3: TGTGCCAGCAGCTTTCAGGGTTTCGGAAAACTGTTTTTT. Its translation is CASSFQGFGKLFF. The chain has TRBV11-3 and TRBJ1-4; weak D call: TRBD1 (5 bases). Per the germline V gene, CDR1 is SGHNT and CDR2 is YENEEA. The CDR3 has 13 amino acids. Trimming removed 3 bases at V and 10 bases at J, with 12 bases between.

The J gene is TRBJ2-1, the V gene TRBV5-4; D is unclear. Trimming took 3 bases from V and 2 from J, leaving 18 bases between them. CDR3 length: 17 amino acids. Germline assignment: CDR1 SGHNT and CDR2 YYREEE (reference sequence). CDR3 in DNA: TGTGCCAGCAGCTACGATCAGTTTGGAGCCCCCTACAATGAGCAGTTCTTC. This codes for CASSYDQFGAPYNEQFF.

The chain is built from TRBV7-2 and TRBJ2-5; 7 positions match TRBD2. Judging by the DNA end, TRBJ2-7 fits better; the J call may be wrong. Germline V lookup: CDR1 SGHTA, CDR2 FQGNSA. This CDR3 has 16 amino acids. The CDR3 DNA reads TGTGCCAGCAGCTTAGCGGGGACGGGAGGTGCCTACGAGCAGTACTTC. Protein sequence: CASSLAGTGGAYEQYF.

The chain employs TRBV19 and TRBJ2-1; TRBD2 might be the D (6 bases). This CDR3 region has 15 residues. Trimming stripped 7 bases from V and 4 bases from J, with 17 bases between. Per the germline V gene, CDR1 is LNHDA and CDR2 is SQIVND (reference sequence). The CDR3 DNA is TGTGCCAGTACCCCCAGGGAGGCGGCTTACAATGAGCAGTTCTTC. Its protein product is CASTPREAAYNEQFF.

The chain employs TRBV10-3 and TRBJ2-1, with TRBD2 as a possible D gene (5 bases). Germline V CDR1 and CDR2: ENHRY, SYGVKD. V lost 2 bases to trimming and J lost 8 bases, with 10 bases between them. CDR3 length: 13 residues. In DNA form, the CDR3 reads TGTGCCATCAGTGAGCTTCTAGCATATGAGCAGTTCTTC. This encodes CAISELLAYEQFF.

The chain joins TRBV14 to TRBJ2-1; no firm D call. The CDR3 consists of 15 residues. V was cut by 3 bases and J by 0 bases, with 9 bases left in between. Germline V CDR1 and CDR2: SGHDN, FVKESK. For the CDR3, the DNA is TGTGCCAGCAGCCAGGCCCAGATCTCCTACAATGAGCAGTTCTTC. Encoded protein: CASSQAQISYNEQFF.

The V and J genes are TRBV18 and TRBJ1-4; no reliable D call. This CDR3 has 12 residues. V was pared by 3 bases and J by 8 bases, with 7 bases between. Looked up from germline, CDR1 is KGHSH and CDR2 is LQKENI. This CDR3 is CASSPPGEKLFF. DNA of the CDR3: TGTGCCAGCTCACCCCCGGGGGAAAAACTGTTTTTT.

The genes are TRBV5-1 and TRBJ2-7, with 7 bases lining up with TRBD1. Per the germline V gene, CDR1 is SGHRS and CDR2 is YFSETQ. The CDR3 length is 15 residues. Trimming removed 2 bases from V and 3 bases from J; junction bases left unmatched: 8. CDR3 in DNA: TGCGCCAGCAGCTTCGACAGGGAAAGGAACTACGAGCAGTACTTC. Residues: CASSFDRERNYEQYF. The complete variable domain, with remaining parts taken from reference TRBV5-1 and TRBJ2-7, reads KAGVTQTPRYLIKTRGQQVTLSCSPISGHRSVSWYQQTPGQGLQFLFEYFSETQRNKGNFPGRFSGRQFSNSRSEMNVSTLELGDSALYLCASSFDRERNYEQYFGPGTRLTVT.

The rearrangement joins TRBV28 to TRBJ2-7; TRBD2 aligns across 12 bases. Germline V gene lookup returns CDR1 MDHEN and CDR2 SYDVKM. With V trimmed by 6 bases and J by 6 bases, 12 bases remained unmatched. This CDR3 contains 16 residues. CDR3 sequence: CASSLGLAGLLSEQYF. The CDR3 region has the DNA TGTGCCAGCAGCTTGGGACTAGCGGGCCTCCTCTCCGAGCAGTACTTC. The full variable domain, its missing parts supplied by reference TRBV28 and TRBJ2-7, is DVKVTQSSRYLVKRTGEKVFLECVQDMDHENMFWYRQDPGLGLRLIYFSYDVKMKEKGDIPEGYSVSREKKERFSLILESASTNQTSMYLCASSLGLAGLLSEQYFGPGTRLTVT.

This clone came up once. The chain is built from TRBV28 and TRBJ2-3; D unclear. Germline CDR1 reads MDHEN; CDR2 reads SYDVKM. The CDR3 loop spans 12 amino acids. Trimming took 6 bases from V and 0 from J, leaving 4 bases between them. CDR3 sequence (DNA): TGTGCCAGCAGCCGGAGCACAGATACGCAGTATTTT. This translates into CASSRSTDTQYF.

This rearrangement joins TRBV18 to TRBJ1-1, with a tentative D call TRBD1 (5 bases). The V gene's germline CDR1 is KGHSH and CDR2 LQKENI. The germline V and J ends were trimmed by 5 bases and 6 bases, with 10 bases remaining between them. The CDR3 runs to 12 residues. CDR3 coding DNA: TGTGCCAGCTCAATAGGGGAATCTGAAGCTTTCTTT. Its protein product is CASSIGESEAFF.

This clone showed up just once. CDR3 DNA: TGTGCCAGCAAGGACCGGGACAGGGGGCGCTGGGAGCAGTTCTTC. Its protein is CASKDRDRGRWEQFF. The chain links TRBV6-6 to TRBJ2-1; 12 bases are shared with TRBD1. V lost 7 bases and J lost 10; bases outside the gene matches: 11. The CDR3 consists of 15 residues. The V gene's germline CDR1 is MNHNY and CDR2 SVGAGI (reference sequence).

The chain has TRBV4-1 and TRBJ2-7, with TRBD2 identical over 9 bases. The V and J ends lost 0 bases and 3 bases, in that order; junction bases with no gene match: 18. The CDR3 runs to 20 residues. Looked up from germline, CDR1 is MGHRA and CDR2 is YSYEKL. CDR3 sequence: CASSQESGYGVAGVFYEQYF. The CDR3 coding sequence is TGCGCCAGCAGCCAAGAATCAGGGTACGGGGTAGCGGGAGTTTTCTACGAGCAGTACTTC.